The entry below describes one T cell receptor beta chain. The data originate from a study of blood T cell repertoires in COVID-19. Study-level information: COVID-19 samples collected from the United States, Italy and Spain covered acute and convalescent phases. From T cells, B-cell-depleted T cells, or PBMCs came the material, which was cDNA or gDNA.

Original processing notes: Nucleated cell number was recorded as an estimate derived from reference gene primer amplification. Libraries were prepared by immunoSEQ multiplex PCR; TCRdb keeps only in-frame clonotypes and omits some of them. D and trimming were read from the DNA, whereas the V and J calls and clone size are those reported in that table. This table has about 120,000 clones, roughly 69% appearing once. CDR1 is ENHRY, CDR2 SYGVKD, per germline. J was trimmed by 0 bases and V by 8 bases; bases with no gene match: 6. The CDR3 is made up of 14 amino acids. The genes are TRBV10-3 and TRBJ1-1, with 7 bases that match TRBD1. The receptor was isolated from a woman in her 70s with acute or convalescent COVID-19. What was sequenced was peripheral blood. The CDR3 DNA follows: TGTGCCATCTGCCGGGACAGCTTGAACACTGAAGCTTTCTTT. Translated, it gives CAICRDSLNTEAFF.